This T cell receptor beta chain was captured in a study of cytotoxic CD8 clonotypes in ibrutinib-treated CLL. The germline gives CDR1 LNHDA, CDR2 SQIVND (reference sequence). Trimming left V 7 bases short and J 3 bases short, with 16 bases between. This CDR3 has 15 amino acids. TCRdb keeps only in-frame clones here, not all; method: immunoSEQ multiplex PCR. Here the sample spans roughly 220,000 clones, about three quarters being singletons. This clone came up a few times. The rearrangement uses TRBV19 and TRBJ1-5; possibly TRBD1 for D (6 bases). The TCR was taken from a human donor with chronic lymphocytic leukemia. The sample in question was PBMCs, obtained after 12 months of ibrutinib treatment. Written as DNA, the CDR3 is TGTGCCAGTAAGCTTCGGCAGGGGATCAATCAGCCCCAGCATTTT. Residues: CASKLRQGINQPQHF.